This T cell receptor beta chain comes out of a study of T cells in localized non-small cell lung cancer. The assay was immunoSEQ multiplex PCR, and TCRdb's table has in-frame clones only and misses some. The table includes under 35,000 clones, 78% detected once. Findings and limits, study-wide: Heterogeneity within the tumor remains possible, as just one region underwent sequencing. Paired adjacent lung recovered a median approximately 57 of the top 100 tumor clones.

Germline-derived CDR1 and CDR2 are KGHSH and LQKENI. V dropped 6 bases and J dropped 4 bases, with 13 bases sitting between them. The CDR3 is 14 residues long. This clone was observed a single time. The antigen remains unidentified. The chain employs TRBV18 and TRBJ1-5; the D gene is possibly TRBD1 (6 bases). The input for sequencing was peripheral blood, taken before any cancer treatment. The sequence was obtained from a male donor aged 60 or over with stage II squamous cell lung carcinoma. CDR3 coding DNA: TGTGCCAGCTCCGAACCAGGGGAAAATCAGCCCCAGCATTTT. Amino acids: CASSEPGENQPQHF.